Sequencing of this TCR beta chain was carried out in a study of blood T cell repertoires in COVID-19. Study overall: COVID-19 samples, acute and convalescent, were from the United States, Italy and Spain. T cells, B-cell-depleted T cells, or PBMCs provided the cDNA or gDNA that served as material.

In this sample, this clone is medium-sized. Trimming pared 1 base from V and 7 bases from J, leaving 13 bases between. The V gene's germline CDR1 is SGHVS and CDR2 FQNEAQ. CDR3 size: 14 residues. Original methodology: Estimation of nucleated cell counts relied on the amplification of reference gene primers. Only in-frame clones appear in the TCRdb table, and some are missing; sequencing was by immunoSEQ multiplex PCR. D and trimming come from the DNA, and the V and J calls and clone size come from that table. Of tens of thousands of clones in the sample, roughly 85% were seen once. It was during active infection that Seattle patients were enrolled and then longitudinally followed.

The sequencing input was peripheral blood. This clonotype was obtained from a woman aged 55-75 years with COVID-19, enrolled during active disease. The gene calls are TRBV7-8 and TRBJ1-2; perhaps TRBD1 as D (6 bases). In nucleotides, the CDR3 is TGTGCCAGCAGCTTAGGCACAGGGTCAGGTGGCTACACCTTC. Its protein is CASSLGTGSGGYTF.